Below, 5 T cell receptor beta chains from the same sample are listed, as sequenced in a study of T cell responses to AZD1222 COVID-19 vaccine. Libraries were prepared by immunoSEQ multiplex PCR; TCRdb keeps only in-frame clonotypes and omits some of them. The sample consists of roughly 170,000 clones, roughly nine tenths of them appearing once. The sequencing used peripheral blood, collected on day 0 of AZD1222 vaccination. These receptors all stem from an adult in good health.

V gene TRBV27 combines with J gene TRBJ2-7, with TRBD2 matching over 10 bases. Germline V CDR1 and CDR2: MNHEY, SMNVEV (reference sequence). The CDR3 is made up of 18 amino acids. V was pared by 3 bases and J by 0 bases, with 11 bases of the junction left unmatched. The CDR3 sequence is CASSFLAGGSASSYEQYF. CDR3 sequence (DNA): TGTGCCAGCAGTTTTTTAGCGGGAGGTTCTGCGAGCTCCTACGAGCAGTACTTC.

For the CDR3, the DNA is TGTGCCAGCAGTTTACAACGCGGACAGGGAGGCGGCTACACCTTC. It yields the protein CASSLQRGQGGGYTF. This chain joins TRBV28 and TRBJ1-2, with 8 bases fitting TRBD1. The CDR3 is 15 amino acids. Germline loops: CDR1 MDHEN, CDR2 SYDVKM. With 2 bases clipped from V and 8 bases from J, the junction kept 10 bases outside the gene matches.

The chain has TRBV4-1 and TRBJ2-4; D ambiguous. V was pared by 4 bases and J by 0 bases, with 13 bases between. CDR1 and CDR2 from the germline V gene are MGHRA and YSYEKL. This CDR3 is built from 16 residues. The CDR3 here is CASSRTEKIAKNIQYF. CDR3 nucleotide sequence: TGCGCCAGCAGCCGAACAGAGAAAATAGCCAAAAACATTCAGTACTTC.

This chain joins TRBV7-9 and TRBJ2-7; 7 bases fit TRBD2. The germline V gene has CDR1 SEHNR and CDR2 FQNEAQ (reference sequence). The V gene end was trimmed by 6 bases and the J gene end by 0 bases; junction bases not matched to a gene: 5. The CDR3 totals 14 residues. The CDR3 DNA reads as TGTGCCAGCAGATCTACTAGCGCCTCCTACGAGCAGTACTTC. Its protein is CASRSTSASYEQYF.

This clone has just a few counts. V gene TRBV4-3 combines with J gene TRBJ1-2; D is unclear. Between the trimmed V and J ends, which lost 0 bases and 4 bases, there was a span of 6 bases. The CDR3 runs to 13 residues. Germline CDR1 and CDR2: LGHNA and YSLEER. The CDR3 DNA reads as TGCGCCAGCAGCCAAGATCGGAGCTATGGCTACACCTTC. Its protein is CASSQDRSYGYTF.